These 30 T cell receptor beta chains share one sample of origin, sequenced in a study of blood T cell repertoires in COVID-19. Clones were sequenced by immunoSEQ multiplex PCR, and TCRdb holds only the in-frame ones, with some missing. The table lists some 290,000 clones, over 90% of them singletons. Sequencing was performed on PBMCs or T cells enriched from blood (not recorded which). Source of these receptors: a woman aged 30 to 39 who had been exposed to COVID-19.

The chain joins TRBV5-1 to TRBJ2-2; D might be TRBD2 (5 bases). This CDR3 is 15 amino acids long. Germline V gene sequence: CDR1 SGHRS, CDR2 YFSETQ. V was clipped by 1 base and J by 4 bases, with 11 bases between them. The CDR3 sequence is CASSLNGEPTGELFF. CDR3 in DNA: TGCGCCAGCAGCTTGAATGGGGAGCCCACCGGGGAGCTGTTTTTT. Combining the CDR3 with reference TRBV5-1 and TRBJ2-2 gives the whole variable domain KAGVTQTPRYLIKTRGQQVTLSCSPISGHRSVSWYQQTPGQGLQFLFEYFSETQRNKGNFPGRFSGRQFSNSRSEMNVSTLELGDSALYLCASSLNGEPTGELFFGEGSRLTVL.

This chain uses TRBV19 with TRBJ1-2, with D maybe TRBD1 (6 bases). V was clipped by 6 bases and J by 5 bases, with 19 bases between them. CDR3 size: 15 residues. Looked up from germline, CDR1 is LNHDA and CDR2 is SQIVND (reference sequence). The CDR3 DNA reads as TGTGCCAGTAGCCCGGGTCTACAGGGTTGGTATGGCTACACCTTC. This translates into CASSPGLQGWYGYTF.

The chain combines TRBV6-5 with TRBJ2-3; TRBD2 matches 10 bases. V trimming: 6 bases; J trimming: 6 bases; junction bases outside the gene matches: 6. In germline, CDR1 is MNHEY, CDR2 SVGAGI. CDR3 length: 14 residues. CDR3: CASRVGLAIDTQYF. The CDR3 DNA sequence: TGTGCCAGCAGGGTGGGACTAGCGATCGATACGCAGTATTTT.

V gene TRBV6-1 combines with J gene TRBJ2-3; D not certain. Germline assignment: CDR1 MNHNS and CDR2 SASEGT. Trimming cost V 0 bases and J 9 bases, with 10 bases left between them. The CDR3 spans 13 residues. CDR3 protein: CASSEAAGRTQYF. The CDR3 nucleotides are TGTGCCAGCAGTGAAGCGGCAGGTAGGACGCAGTATTTT.

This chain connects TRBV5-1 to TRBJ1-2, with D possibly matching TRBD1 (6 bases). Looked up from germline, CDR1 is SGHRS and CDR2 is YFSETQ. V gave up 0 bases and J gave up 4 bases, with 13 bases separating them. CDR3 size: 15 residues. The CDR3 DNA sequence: TGCGCCAGCAGCTTGGCCCCCATACAGGGCTATGGCTACACCTTC. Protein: CASSLAPIQGYGYTF.

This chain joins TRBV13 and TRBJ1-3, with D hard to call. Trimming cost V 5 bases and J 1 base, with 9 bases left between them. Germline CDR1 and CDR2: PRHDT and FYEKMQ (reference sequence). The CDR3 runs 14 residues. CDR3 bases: TGTGCCAGCAGCGCCCCAGGTTCTGGAAACACCATATATTTT. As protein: CASSAPGSGNTIYF.

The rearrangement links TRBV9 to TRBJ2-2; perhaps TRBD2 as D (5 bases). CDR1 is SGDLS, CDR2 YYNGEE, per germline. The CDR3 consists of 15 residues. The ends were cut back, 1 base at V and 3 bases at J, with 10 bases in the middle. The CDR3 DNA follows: TGTGCCAGCAGCGTAATGGCGGGCCACACCGGGGAGCTGTTTTTT. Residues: CASSVMAGHTGELFF.

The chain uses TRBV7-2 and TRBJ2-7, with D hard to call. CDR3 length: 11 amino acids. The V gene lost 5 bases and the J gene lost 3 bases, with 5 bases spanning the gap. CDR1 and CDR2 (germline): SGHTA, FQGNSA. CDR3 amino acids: CASSAIYEQYF. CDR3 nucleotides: TGTGCCAGCAGCGCGATCTACGAGCAGTACTTC.

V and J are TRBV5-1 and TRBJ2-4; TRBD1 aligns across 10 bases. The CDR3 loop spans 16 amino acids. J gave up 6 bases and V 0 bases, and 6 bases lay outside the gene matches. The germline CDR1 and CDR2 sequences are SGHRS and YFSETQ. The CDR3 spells CASSLGGQGVGNIQYF. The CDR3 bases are TGCGCCAGCAGCTTGGGAGGACAGGGGGTCGGAAACATTCAGTACTTC. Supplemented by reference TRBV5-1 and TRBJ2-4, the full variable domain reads KAGVTQTPRYLIKTRGQQVTLSCSPISGHRSVSWYQQTPGQGLQFLFEYFSETQRNKGNFPGRFSGRQFSNSRSEMNVSTLELGDSALYLCASSLGGQGVGNIQYFGAGTRLSVL.

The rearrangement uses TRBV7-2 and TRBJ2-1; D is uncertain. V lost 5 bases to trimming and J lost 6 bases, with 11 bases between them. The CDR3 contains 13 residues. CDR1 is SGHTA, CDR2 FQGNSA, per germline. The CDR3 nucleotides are TGTGCCAGCAGCCCCGGTTGGAGCAATGAGCAGTTCTTC. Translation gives CASSPGWSNEQFF.

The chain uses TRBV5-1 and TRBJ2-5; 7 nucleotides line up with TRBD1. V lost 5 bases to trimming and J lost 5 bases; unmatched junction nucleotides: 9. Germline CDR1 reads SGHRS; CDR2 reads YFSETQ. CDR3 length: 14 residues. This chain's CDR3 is CASRFTGARETQYF. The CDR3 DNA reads TGCGCCAGCAGATTCACAGGGGCGCGGGAGACCCAGTACTTC.

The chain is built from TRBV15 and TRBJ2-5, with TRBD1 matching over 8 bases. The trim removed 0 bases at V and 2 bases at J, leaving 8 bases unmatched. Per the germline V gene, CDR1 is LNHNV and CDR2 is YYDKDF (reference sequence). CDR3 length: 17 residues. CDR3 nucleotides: TGTGCCACCAGCAGAGATCTAGGACAGGGTATTCAAGAGACCCAGTACTTC. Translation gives CATSRDLGQGIQETQYF.

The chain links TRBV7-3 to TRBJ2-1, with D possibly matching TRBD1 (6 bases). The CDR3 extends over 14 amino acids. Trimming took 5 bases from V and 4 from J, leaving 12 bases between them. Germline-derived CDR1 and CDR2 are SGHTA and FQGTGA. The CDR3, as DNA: TGTGCCAGCAGCCCCCGGGACACGTACAATGAGCAGTTCTTC. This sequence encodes CASSPRDTYNEQFF.

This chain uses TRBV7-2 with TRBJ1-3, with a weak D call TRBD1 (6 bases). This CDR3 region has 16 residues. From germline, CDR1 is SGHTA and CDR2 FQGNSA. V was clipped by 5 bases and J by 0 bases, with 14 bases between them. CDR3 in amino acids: CASSLLGQFSGNTIYF. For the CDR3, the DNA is TGTGCCAGCAGCCTCTTAGGACAGTTCTCTGGAAACACCATATATTTT. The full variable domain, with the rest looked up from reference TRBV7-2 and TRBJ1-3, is GAGVSQSPSNKVTEKGKDVELRCDPISGHTALYWYRQSLGQGLEFLIYFQGNSAPDKSGLPSDRFSAERTGGSVSTLTIQRTQQEDSAVYLCASSLLGQFSGNTIYFGEGSWLTVV.

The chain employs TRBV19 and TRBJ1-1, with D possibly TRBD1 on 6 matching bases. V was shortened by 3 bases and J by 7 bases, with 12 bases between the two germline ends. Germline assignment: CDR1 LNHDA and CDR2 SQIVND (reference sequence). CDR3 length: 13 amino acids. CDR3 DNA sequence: TGTGCCAGTAGTATCCAGGGGATGGGTGAAGCTTTCTTT. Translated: CASSIQGMGEAFF. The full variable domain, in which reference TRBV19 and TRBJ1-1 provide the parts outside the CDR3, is DGGITQSPKYLFRKEGQNVTLSCEQNLNHDAMYWYRQDPGQGLRLIYYSQIVNDFQKGDIAEGYSVSREKKESFPLTVTSAQKNPTAFYLCASSIQGMGEAFFGQGTRLTVV.

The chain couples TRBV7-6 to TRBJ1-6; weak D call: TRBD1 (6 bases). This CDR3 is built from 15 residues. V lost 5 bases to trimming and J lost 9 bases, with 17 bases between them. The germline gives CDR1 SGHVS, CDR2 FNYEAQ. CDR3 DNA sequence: TGTGCCAGCAGCCCCACACAGGGTTTGGGTTCACCCCTCCACTTT. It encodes CASSPTQGLGSPLHF.

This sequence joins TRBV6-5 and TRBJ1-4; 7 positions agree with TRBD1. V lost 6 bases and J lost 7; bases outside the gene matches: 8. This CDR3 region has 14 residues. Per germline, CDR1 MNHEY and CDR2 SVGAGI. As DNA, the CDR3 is TGTGCCAGCAGGAAAGGGGGCGATTCTGAAAAACTGTTTTTT. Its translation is CASRKGGDSEKLFF.

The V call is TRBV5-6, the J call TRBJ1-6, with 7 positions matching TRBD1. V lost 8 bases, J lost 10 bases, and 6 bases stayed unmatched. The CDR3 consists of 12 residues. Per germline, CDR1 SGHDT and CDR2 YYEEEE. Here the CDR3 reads CASHRGRSPLHF. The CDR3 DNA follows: TGTGCCAGTCACAGGGGACGATCACCCCTCCACTTT.

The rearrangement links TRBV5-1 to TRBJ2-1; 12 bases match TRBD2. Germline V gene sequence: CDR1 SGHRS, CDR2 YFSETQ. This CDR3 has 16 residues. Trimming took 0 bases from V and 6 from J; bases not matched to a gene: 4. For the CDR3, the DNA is TGCGCCAGCAGCTTGGGGACGGGACTAGCGGGCAATGAGCAGTTCTTC. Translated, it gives CASSLGTGLAGNEQFF.

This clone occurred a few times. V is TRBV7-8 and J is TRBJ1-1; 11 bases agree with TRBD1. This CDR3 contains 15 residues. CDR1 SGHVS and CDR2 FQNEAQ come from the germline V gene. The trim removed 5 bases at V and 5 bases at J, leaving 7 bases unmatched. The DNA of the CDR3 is TGTGCCAGCAGCGTCGAAGGACAGGGGGCGACTGAAGCTTTCTTT. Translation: CASSVEGQGATEAFF.

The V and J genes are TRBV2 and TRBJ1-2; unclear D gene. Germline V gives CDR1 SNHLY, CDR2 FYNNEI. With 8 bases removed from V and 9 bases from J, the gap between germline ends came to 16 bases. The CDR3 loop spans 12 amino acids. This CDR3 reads CASGRLTGSYTF. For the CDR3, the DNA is TGTGCCAGCGGTCGGTTAACGGGGAGCTACACCTTC.

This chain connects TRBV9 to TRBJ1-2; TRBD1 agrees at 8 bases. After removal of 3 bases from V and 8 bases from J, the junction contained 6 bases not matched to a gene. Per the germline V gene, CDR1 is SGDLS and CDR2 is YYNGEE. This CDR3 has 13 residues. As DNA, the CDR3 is TGTGCCAGCAGCGCAGGGGGCGCAGGCGGCTACACCTTC. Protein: CASSAGGAGGYTF.

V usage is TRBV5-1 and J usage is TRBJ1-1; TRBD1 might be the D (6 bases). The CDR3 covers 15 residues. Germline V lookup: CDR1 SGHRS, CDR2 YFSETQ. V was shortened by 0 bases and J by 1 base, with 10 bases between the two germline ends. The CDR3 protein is CASSLGGGQNTEAFF. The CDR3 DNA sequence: TGCGCCAGCAGCTTGGGAGGGGGTCAGAACACTGAAGCTTTCTTT.

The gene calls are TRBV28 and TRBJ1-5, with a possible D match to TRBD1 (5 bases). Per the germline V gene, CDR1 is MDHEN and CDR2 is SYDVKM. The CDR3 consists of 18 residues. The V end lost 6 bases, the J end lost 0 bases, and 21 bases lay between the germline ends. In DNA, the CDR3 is TGTGCCAGCAGCTCCATGAGGGAGGACAAATATAGCAATCAGCCCCAGCATTTT. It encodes CASSSMREDKYSNQPQHF.

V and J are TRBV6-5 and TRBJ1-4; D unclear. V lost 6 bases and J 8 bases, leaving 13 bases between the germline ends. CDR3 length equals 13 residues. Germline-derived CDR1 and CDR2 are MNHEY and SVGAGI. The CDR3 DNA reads TGTGCCAGCAGCGAGAACCGCAGGGAAAAACTGTTTTTT. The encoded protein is CASSENRREKLFF.

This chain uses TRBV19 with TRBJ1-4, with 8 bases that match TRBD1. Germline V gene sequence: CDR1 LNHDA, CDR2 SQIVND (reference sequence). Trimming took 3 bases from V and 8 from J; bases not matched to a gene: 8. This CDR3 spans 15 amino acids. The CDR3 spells CASSIVGTGREKLFF. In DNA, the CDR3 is TGTGCCAGTAGTATTGTGGGGACAGGTCGGGAAAAACTGTTTTTT.

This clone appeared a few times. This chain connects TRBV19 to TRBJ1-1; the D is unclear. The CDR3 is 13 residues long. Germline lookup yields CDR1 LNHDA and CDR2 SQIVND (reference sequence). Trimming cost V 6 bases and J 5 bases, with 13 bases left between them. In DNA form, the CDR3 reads TGTGCCAGTAGGGGCCACGGCGAGACTGAAGCTTTCTTT. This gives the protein CASRGHGETEAFF.

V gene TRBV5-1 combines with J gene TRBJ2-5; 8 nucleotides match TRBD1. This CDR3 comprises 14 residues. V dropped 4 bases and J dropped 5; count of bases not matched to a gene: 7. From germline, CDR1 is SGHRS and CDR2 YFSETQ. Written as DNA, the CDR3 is TGCGCCAGCAGCGGCGGACAGGGAAGGGAGACCCAGTACTTC. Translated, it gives CASSGGQGRETQYF.

The CDR3 DNA is TGTGCCAGCAGCCTAACTAGCGGGGGGGCCAGGAATGAGCAGTTCTTC. Translation: CASSLTSGGARNEQFF. The rearrangement uses TRBV3-1 (or the pseudogene TRBV3-2) and TRBJ2-1; 13 bases fit TRBD2. This CDR3 is built from 16 residues. The germline CDR1 and CDR2 sequences are LGHDT and YNNKEL (reference sequence). The J segment lost 7 bases and the V segment lost 4 bases, leaving 7 bases of the junction unmatched.

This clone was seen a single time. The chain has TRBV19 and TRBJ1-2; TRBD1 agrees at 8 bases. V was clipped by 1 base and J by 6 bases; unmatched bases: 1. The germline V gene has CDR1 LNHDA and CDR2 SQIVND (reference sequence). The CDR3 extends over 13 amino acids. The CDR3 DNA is TGTGCCAGTAGTATAGCAGGGGGCGATGGCTACACCTTC. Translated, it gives CASSIAGGDGYTF.